Listed here are 27 T cell receptor beta chains from one sample, sequenced in a study of blood T cell repertoires in COVID-19. Method: immunoSEQ multiplex PCR; TCRdb's copy keeps in-frame clones and lacks some. This sample yields roughly 300,000 clones, of which 75% to 95% are seen a single time; more than 0.95% belongs to the top ten. Source material: PBMCs or T cells enriched from blood (not recorded which). The receptor set was obtained from a woman aged 25 to 39 who had recovered from COVID-19.

The chain's CDR3 is CASSIGSGTTDEQYF. Here the CDR3 DNA reads TGTGCCAGTAGTATAGGGTCGGGAACAACCGACGAGCAGTACTTC. The chain links TRBV19 to TRBJ2-7, with a tentative D call TRBD2 (5 bases). There are 15 residues in the CDR3. Germline lookup yields CDR1 LNHDA and CDR2 SQIVND (reference sequence). Trimming removed 1 base at V and 5 bases at J, with 15 bases between.

The chain uses TRBV7-2 and TRBJ2-2; TRBD1 aligns across 9 bases. The CDR3 has 17 amino acids. The germline CDR1 and CDR2 sequences are SGHTA and FQGNSA. The V and J ends lost 1 base and 3 bases, in that order; junction bases with no gene match: 6. The CDR3: CASSLVGTGSYTGELFF. CDR3 DNA: TGTGCCAGCAGCTTAGTAGGGACAGGGAGTTACACCGGGGAGCTGTTTTTT.

V gene TRBV5-4 combines with J gene TRBJ1-4; D is unclear. Per the germline V gene, CDR1 is SGHNT and CDR2 is YYREEE (reference sequence). V was shortened by 0 bases and J by 8 bases, with 11 bases between the two germline ends. The CDR3 contains 14 residues. The CDR3 DNA reads as TGTGCCAGCAGCTTGGGGCCAATATCCGAAAAACTGTTTTTT. It specifies CASSLGPISEKLFF.

The chain carries TRBV7-8 and TRBJ2-1, with D possibly TRBD2 on 6 matching bases. Germline V gene data show CDR1 as SGHVS and CDR2 as FQNEAQ. The CDR3 has 14 amino acids. V lost 7 bases and J 5 bases, leaving 15 bases between the germline ends. The DNA for the CDR3 is TGTGCCAGCATACTACGGGGGAATAACAATGAGCAGTTCTTC. Protein product: CASILRGNNNEQFF.

The rearrangement uses TRBV9 and TRBJ2-1; a possible D gene is TRBD2 (6 bases). Germline V gene sequence: CDR1 SGDLS, CDR2 YYNGEE. Trimming removed 3 bases from V and 5 bases from J, with 15 bases in between. The length of the CDR3 is 15 residues. The CDR3: CASSGRLGLHNEQFF. CDR3 DNA sequence: TGTGCCAGCAGCGGGAGACTAGGACTCCACAATGAGCAGTTCTTC.

The V gene is TRBV20-1, the J gene TRBJ1-2; the match to TRBD1 covers 9 bases. The CDR3 runs 15 residues. V dropped 3 bases and J dropped 2; count of bases not matched to a gene: 7. Germline values: CDR1 DFQATT, CDR2 SNEGSKA (reference sequence). This chain's CDR3 is CSASAGQGINYGYTF. CDR3 coding DNA: TGCAGTGCTAGTGCGGGACAGGGAATAAACTATGGCTACACCTTC.

This clone was seen repeatedly, ten times or more. The chain couples TRBV28 to TRBJ1-2; D may be TRBD1 (5 bases). Trimming shortened V by 6 bases and J by 3 bases, and 23 bases separated the two germline ends. The CDR3 has 17 residues. The germline V gene encodes CDR1 MDHEN and CDR2 SYDVKM. CDR3: CASSQWRDGGFYYGYTF. DNA for the CDR3: TGTGCCAGCAGCCAATGGCGGGACGGAGGATTCTACTATGGCTACACCTTC.

The chain couples TRBV7-9 to TRBJ1-4; D is possibly TRBD1 (6 bases). The CDR3 covers 14 residues. Germline CDR1 is SEHNR and CDR2 is FQNEAQ (reference sequence). V was clipped by 3 bases and J by 7 bases, with 12 bases between them. This CDR3 is CASSFSGGSEKLFF. The CDR3 bases are TGTGCCAGCAGCTTTTCGGGGGGCAGTGAAAAACTGTTTTTT.

This clone has at least ten counts. The CDR3 does not end in the conserved phenylalanine or tryptophan, so this is likely a read error. It is unclear where the CDR3 begins or ends on the DNA, so no DNA is shown, and the CDR3 is as TCRdb lists it. The chain is built from TRBV21-1 and TRBJ1-5; TRBD1 reflects the table's D call only, with no check against the DNA. TRBV21-1 is given as a pseudogene. The CDR3 is 13 residues long, ends included. Here the CDR3 reads CASSKVPGQGTLY.

The chain carries TRBV3-1 (or the pseudogene TRBV3-2) and TRBJ2-7, with TRBD2 matching 14 bases. CDR1 and CDR2 (germline): LGHDT, YNNKEL (reference sequence). V lost 1 base to trimming and J lost 5 bases; unmatched junction nucleotides: 7. This CDR3 is 17 amino acids long. Here the CDR3 reads CASSQGGGLAGVNEQYF. As DNA, the CDR3 is TGTGCCAGCAGCCAAGGGGGGGGACTAGCGGGAGTTAACGAGCAGTACTTC.

This chain uses TRBV27 with TRBJ2-7; 7 bases line up with TRBD1. This CDR3 contains 17 residues. Germline V lookup: CDR1 MNHEY, CDR2 SMNVEV (reference sequence). V lost 4 bases to trimming and J lost 4 bases; unmatched junction nucleotides: 16. The CDR3 DNA is TGTGCCAGCAGTTCAATCTCCCGGGACAGCCGACGATACGAGCAGTACTTC. As protein: CASSSISRDSRRYEQYF.

The V and J genes are TRBV25-1 and TRBJ1-1; 8 bases align to TRBD1. There are 15 residues in the CDR3. J was trimmed by 11 bases and V by 4 bases; bases with no gene match: 15. Germline CDR1 is MGHDK and CDR2 is SYGVNS. CDR3 in DNA: TGTGCCAGCAGTGTTCCGGGACAGGAGGCCCGGAGGGCTTTCTTT. Its translation: CASSVPGQEARRAFF.

The CDR3: CASSFSLTLLTYEQYF. CDR3 coding DNA: TGTGCCAGCAGCTTCTCGCTAACCCTTCTGACCTACGAGCAGTACTTC. The V gene is TRBV5-5, the J gene TRBJ2-7; D remains unclear. Between the trimmed V and J ends, which lost 2 bases and 2 bases, there was a span of 17 bases. The CDR3 extends over 16 amino acids. Germline CDR1 SGHKS, CDR2 YYEKEE (reference sequence).

The V call is TRBV5-1, the J call TRBJ2-5; D possibly corresponds to TRBD1 (6 bases). The V end lost 1 base, the J end lost 4 bases, and 17 bases lay between the germline ends. The V gene's germline CDR1 is SGHRS and CDR2 YFSETQ. This CDR3 contains 16 residues. CDR3 in amino acids: CASSLSFLGQGETQYF. In nucleotides, the CDR3 is TGCGCCAGCAGCTTGTCTTTTTTGGGACAAGGAGAGACCCAGTACTTC. Combining the CDR3 with reference TRBV5-1 and TRBJ2-5 gives the whole variable domain KAGVTQTPRYLIKTRGQQVTLSCSPISGHRSVSWYQQTPGQGLQFLFEYFSETQRNKGNFPGRFSGRQFSNSRSEMNVSTLELGDSALYLCASSLSFLGQGETQYFGPGTRLLVL.

This chain connects TRBV15 to TRBJ2-3; 11 nucleotides line up with TRBD2. This CDR3 is 17 amino acids long. V dropped 1 base and J dropped 1; count of bases not matched to a gene: 4. Germline V gene lookup returns CDR1 LNHNV and CDR2 YYDKDF (reference sequence). The CDR3 coding sequence is TGTGCCACCAGCAGAGGAAAACTAGCGGGAGGCACAGATACGCAGTATTTT. Amino acids: CATSRGKLAGGTDTQYF.

There are a few counts of this clone. V usage is TRBV28 and J usage is TRBJ2-2; 7 bases are shared with TRBD2. Germline lookup yields CDR1 MDHEN and CDR2 SYDVKM. V dropped 8 bases and J dropped 4; count of bases not matched to a gene: 4. The CDR3 extends over 13 amino acids. CDR3 in amino acids: CASGRDPTGELFF. DNA of the CDR3: TGTGCCAGCGGGAGGGACCCCACCGGGGAGCTGTTTTTT.

The rearrangement links TRBV19 to TRBJ2-1; TRBD2 agrees at 10 bases. The V gene end was trimmed by 7 bases and the J gene end by 9 bases; junction bases not matched to a gene: 12. This CDR3 comprises 15 residues. Germline V gives CDR1 LNHDA, CDR2 SQIVND (reference sequence). Written as DNA, the CDR3 is TGTGCCAGTACCCTATTCAGCGGGAGGGACGGTGAGCAGTTCTTC. Its protein is CASTLFSGRDGEQFF.

The rearrangement uses TRBV6-5 and TRBJ2-2, with TRBD1 as a possible D gene (5 bases). CDR3 size: 12 residues. CDR1 MNHEY and CDR2 SVGAGI come from the germline V gene. Between the trimmed V and J ends, which lost 8 bases and 7 bases, there was a span of 11 bases. CDR3: CASSRQGGELFF. The CDR3 DNA reads TGTGCCAGCTCTCGTCAGGGCGGGGAGCTGTTTTTT.

This rearrangement joins TRBV19 to TRBJ2-1; D is undetermined. V shed 3 bases and J shed 0 bases, with 3 bases lying between them. CDR1 is LNHDA and CDR2 is SQIVND in the germline V gene (reference sequence). This CDR3 is 13 amino acids long. Here the CDR3 reads CASSISSYNEQFF. For the CDR3, the DNA is TGTGCCAGTAGTATCAGCTCCTACAATGAGCAGTTCTTC.

The chain recombines TRBV11-3 with TRBJ2-7, with 7 bases matching TRBD1. V lost 1 base to trimming and J lost 2 bases; unmatched junction nucleotides: 20. The CDR3 totals 20 residues. Per the germline V gene, CDR1 is SGHNT and CDR2 is YENEEA. CDR3 DNA: TGTGCCAGCAGCTTAGTGGCAGGGGGTTACCCTGGGCTCCCTGCCTACGAGCAGTACTTC. Protein sequence: CASSLVAGGYPGLPAYEQYF.

V is TRBV27 and J is TRBJ1-2; D gene ambiguous. CDR1 MNHEY and CDR2 SMNVEV come from the germline V gene (reference sequence). This CDR3 is 17 amino acids long. V was shortened by 2 bases and J by 3 bases, with 19 bases between the two germline ends. This CDR3 is CASSLTVRNGWDYGYTF. The DNA of the CDR3 is TGTGCCAGCAGTTTAACCGTGCGTAACGGGTGGGACTATGGCTACACCTTC.

CDR3 bases: TGTGCCAGCAGTTCACATCAATTCGGCGGGAGAACAGATACGCAGTATTTT. Its protein product is CASSSHQFGGRTDTQYF. This chain links TRBV28 with TRBJ2-3; 7 bases map to TRBD2. The CDR3 runs 17 residues. After removal of 4 bases from V and 3 bases from J, the junction contained 13 bases not matched to a gene. Germline CDR1 is MDHEN and CDR2 is SYDVKM.

The chain employs TRBV5-6 and TRBJ2-1; TRBD2 aligns across 11 bases. CDR3 length: 17 amino acids. Per germline, CDR1 SGHDT and CDR2 YYEEEE. Unmatched junction bases numbered 7, after V lost 1 base and J lost 4 bases. For the CDR3, the DNA is TGTGCCAGCAGCTTGTTCAGGCTAGCGGGAGGTTACAATGAGCAGTTCTTC. This gives the protein CASSLFRLAGGYNEQFF.

This sequence joins TRBV27 and TRBJ2-5, with D possibly matching TRBD2 (6 bases). The CDR3 has 16 amino acids. Trimming cost V 6 bases and J 5 bases, with 22 bases left between them. Germline CDR1 is MNHEY and CDR2 is SMNVEV (reference sequence). As DNA, the CDR3 is TGTGCCAGCAGGCCCTGGGGACTTGGGAAGGTGGAGACCCAGTACTTC. It specifies CASRPWGLGKVETQYF.

This chain links TRBV18 with TRBJ2-7, with D perhaps TRBD1 (5 bases). The V end was cut by 3 bases, the J end by 2 bases, with 14 bases between. CDR3 length equals 15 residues. Germline lookup yields CDR1 KGHSH and CDR2 LQKENI. As DNA, the CDR3 is TGTGCCAGCTCACCTGGGGCGCAACCTACCTACGAGCAGTACTTC. It translates to CASSPGAQPTYEQYF.

J is TRBJ1-1 and V is TRBV28, with D tentatively TRBD1 (6 bases). The CDR3 runs to 14 residues. V lost 5 bases, J lost 4 bases, and 14 bases lay in between. The germline V gene encodes CDR1 MDHEN and CDR2 SYDVKM. The CDR3 bases are TGTGCCAGCAGTATAACCGGGACACCCACTGAAGCTTTCTTT. Translating it yields CASSITGTPTEAFF.

The V call is TRBV27, the J call TRBJ1-5, with 9 positions matching TRBD1. Germline V gene sequence: CDR1 MNHEY, CDR2 SMNVEV (reference sequence). The CDR3 is 16 amino acids. The V segment lost 6 bases and the J segment 5 bases; nucleotides outside the gene matches: 11. The CDR3 sequence is CASRPTPTGGYQPQHF. The CDR3 region has the DNA TGTGCCAGCAGACCCACCCCTACAGGGGGCTATCAGCCCCAGCATTTT.